One and the same sample provided the 25 T cell receptor beta chains below, sequenced in a study of blood T cell repertoires in COVID-19. The method was immunoSEQ multiplex PCR; TCRdb's version includes in-frame clones alone and lacks a portion of them. The sample shows roughly 330,000 clones, more than 75% of them seen only once. The sequenced sample consisted of PBMCs or T cells enriched from blood (not recorded which). The receptors come from a woman in her late teens or twenties who had recovered from COVID-19.

The rearrangement uses TRBV30 and TRBJ1-1; no clear D gene. CDR1 GTSNPN and CDR2 SVGIG come from the germline V gene (reference sequence). This CDR3 contains 13 residues. V was clipped by 2 bases and J by 11 bases, with 18 bases between them. The CDR3 nucleotides read TGTGCCTGGAGTTCTGGGCCCGAGCGGTCGGCTTTCTTT. The encoded protein is CAWSSGPERSAFF.

This chain joins TRBV27 and TRBJ2-3; D gene unclear. Germline CDR1 is MNHEY and CDR2 is SMNVEV (reference sequence). Trimming cost V 4 bases and J 3 bases, with 14 bases left between them. This CDR3 is 15 amino acids long. The CDR3 reads CASSSILRPTDTQYF. In DNA, the CDR3 is TGTGCCAGCAGTTCAATACTCCGTCCTACAGATACGCAGTATTTT.

The V call is TRBV7-3, the J call TRBJ2-1; D is undetermined. Germline lookup yields CDR1 SGHTA and CDR2 FQGTGA. V was clipped by 5 bases and J by 9 bases, with 20 bases between them. The CDR3 consists of 15 residues. CDR3 DNA sequence: TGTGCCAGCAGCCCCTCTACGCGATCGGTGGTTGAGCAGTTCTTC. It encodes CASSPSTRSVVEQFF.

The chain couples TRBV18 to TRBJ1-2; no clear D gene. Germline V gene sequence: CDR1 KGHSH, CDR2 LQKENI. The CDR3 has 15 residues. Trimming pared 1 base from V and 3 bases from J, leaving 12 bases between. CDR3 sequence: CASSPRADPHYGYTF. In nucleotides, the CDR3 is TGTGCCAGCTCACCACGGGCAGATCCGCACTATGGCTACACCTTC.

This chain joins TRBV20-1 and TRBJ1-5, with D uncertain. V lost 3 bases, J lost 2 bases, and 5 bases lay in between. Germline CDR1 and CDR2: DFQATT and SNEGSKA (reference sequence). There are 12 residues in the CDR3. The CDR3 nucleotides are TGCAGTGCTAGTCCGGGCAATCAGCCCCAGCATTTT. Translating it yields CSASPGNQPQHF.

The chain is built from TRBV23-1 and TRBJ1-5; D is ambiguous. TRBV23-1 is marked as an open reading frame, function uncertain. The CDR3 spans 10 residues. Trimming shortened V by 8 bases and J by 4 bases, and 3 bases separated the two germline ends. The CDR3 coding sequence is TGCGCCAGCCCGAATCAGCCCCAGCATTTT. This encodes CASPNQPQHF.

The V and J genes are TRBV7-3 and TRBJ2-5, with D possibly matching TRBD2 (6 bases). Germline V gives CDR1 SGHTA, CDR2 FQGTGA. V lost 2 bases and J lost 4, with 11 bases in between. CDR3 length: 14 residues. CDR3 in amino acids: CASSLGGASETQYF. CDR3 coding DNA: TGTGCCAGCAGCTTAGGCGGGGCCTCAGAGACCCAGTACTTC.

This clone was seen once. This chain links TRBV12-3 or TRBV12-4 with TRBJ1-6; D gene unclear. The CDR3 length is 13 residues. Trimming shortened V by 1 base and J by 8 bases, and 6 bases separated the two germline ends. The CDR3 DNA is TGTGCCAGCAGTTTAGTGGCAGATTCACCCCTCCACTTT. Protein product: CASSLVADSPLHF.

The rearrangement links TRBV10-3 to TRBJ2-7, with 10 bases lining up with TRBD1. Losses at the gene ends were 3 bases for V and 2 bases for J; bases not matched to a gene: 1. The CDR3 consists of 14 residues. Per the germline V gene, CDR1 is ENHRY and CDR2 is SYGVKD. CDR3 DNA: TGTGCCATCAGTGACGGACAGGGGGCCTACGAGCAGTACTTC. This encodes CAISDGQGAYEQYF.

In this sample, this clone turned up once. This chain uses TRBV12-3 or TRBV12-4 with TRBJ2-1; TRBD1 matches 8 bases. The V and J ends lost 3 bases and 6 bases, in that order; junction bases with no gene match: 1. This CDR3 contains 13 residues. Written as DNA, the CDR3 is TGTGCCAGCAGTTTGGGGACAGGCAATGAGCAGTTCTTC. It translates to CASSLGTGNEQFF.

The genes are TRBV3-1 (or the pseudogene TRBV3-2) and TRBJ2-7; TRBD2 agrees at 10 bases. The CDR3 has 15 residues. Germline V gene sequence: CDR1 LGHDT, CDR2 YNNKEL (reference sequence). The V gene end was trimmed by 1 base and the J gene end by 2 bases; junction bases not matched to a gene: 2. The CDR3 is CASSQVGTSAYEQYF. In DNA, the CDR3 is TGTGCCAGCAGCCAAGTTGGGACTAGCGCCTACGAGCAGTACTTC.

The rearrangement uses TRBV27 and TRBJ2-7; no definite D call. Germline lookup yields CDR1 MNHEY and CDR2 SMNVEV (reference sequence). This CDR3 is built from 12 residues. The V and J ends lost 6 bases and 6 bases respectively, with 12 bases between them. This CDR3 is CASRHYGGEQYF. CDR3 nucleotide sequence: TGTGCCAGCAGACATTATGGTGGCGAGCAGTACTTC.

This chain connects TRBV5-1 to TRBJ1-2; D unresolved. CDR3 length: 11 residues. Germline lookup yields CDR1 SGHRS and CDR2 YFSETQ. V lost 3 bases to trimming and J lost 3 bases, with 3 bases between them. The CDR3 spells CASSSDYGYTF. CDR3 bases: TGCGCCAGCAGCTCGGACTATGGCTACACCTTC.

The chain joins TRBV7-3 to TRBJ1-2; TRBD1 aligns across 8 bases. The germline V gene has CDR1 SGHTA and CDR2 FQGTGA. CDR3 length: 16 amino acids. Trimming at V came to 4 bases and at J to 4 bases, leaving 11 bases not matched to a gene. CDR3 residues: CASSSGTGPTGYGYTF. The CDR3 nucleotides read TGTGCCAGCAGCTCCGGGACAGGACCCACCGGCTATGGCTACACCTTC.

The chain couples TRBV19 to TRBJ1-1, with 7 bases fitting TRBD1. The CDR3 runs to 13 residues. The V and J ends lost 5 bases and 4 bases, in that order; junction bases with no gene match: 4. In germline, CDR1 is LNHDA, CDR2 SQIVND (reference sequence). CDR3 region: CASSDRAITEAFF. CDR3 in DNA: TGTGCCAGTAGTGACAGGGCGATCACTGAAGCTTTCTTT. The whole variable domain, remainder taken from reference TRBV19 and TRBJ1-1, is DGGITQSPKYLFRKEGQNVTLSCEQNLNHDAMYWYRQDPGQGLRLIYYSQIVNDFQKGDIAEGYSVSREKKESFPLTVTSAQKNPTAFYLCASSDRAITEAFFGQGTRLTVV.

The chain employs TRBV7-8 and TRBJ1-1, with TRBD1 matching 9 bases. The ends lost 5 bases at V and 6 bases at J; junction bases unmatched: 4. The CDR3 covers 13 residues. Germline loops: CDR1 SGHVS, CDR2 FQNEAQ. The CDR3 is CASSLGTGPEAFF. CDR3 in DNA: TGTGCCAGCAGCCTCGGGACAGGGCCTGAAGCTTTCTTT.

The V call is TRBV3-1 (or the pseudogene TRBV3-2), the J call TRBJ1-1, with no clear D. CDR3 length: 15 residues. Germline V gene data show CDR1 as LGHDT and CDR2 as YNNKEL (reference sequence). V was trimmed by 0 bases and J by 6 bases, leaving 14 bases between them. The CDR3 region has the DNA TGTGCCAGCAGCCAAGATCCGGGAGTCCTCTCTGAAGCTTTCTTT. Protein product: CASSQDPGVLSEAFF.

The V call is TRBV29-1, the J call TRBJ2-1, with TRBD2 matching 7 bases. V gave up 6 bases and J gave up 0 bases; unmatched junction bases: 5. Germline loops: CDR1 SQVTM, CDR2 ANQGSEA. The CDR3 loop spans 14 amino acids. CDR3 sequence: CSVTAGSSYNEQFF. The CDR3 DNA sequence: TGCAGCGTAACAGCGGGAAGCTCCTACAATGAGCAGTTCTTC.

The chain is built from TRBV5-6 and TRBJ2-3, with TRBD1 matching over 8 bases. Germline V lookup: CDR1 SGHDT, CDR2 YYEEEE. The CDR3 is 16 amino acids. Losses at the gene ends were 5 bases for V and 1 base for J; bases not matched to a gene: 9. CDR3 coding DNA: TGTGCCAGCAGTCGTAAGTCAGGGGGCGGCACAGATACGCAGTATTTT. This codes for CASSRKSGGGTDTQYF.

The rearrangement joins TRBV6-6 to TRBJ2-7, with 7 bases that match TRBD1. J was trimmed by 7 bases and V by 6 bases; bases with no gene match: 3. Germline CDR1 and CDR2: MNHNY and SVGAGI (reference sequence). The CDR3 contains 11 residues. The CDR3 DNA sequence: TGTGCCAGCAGCAGACAGGGAGAGCAGTACTTC. As protein: CASSRQGEQYF.

The chain recombines TRBV5-1 with TRBJ1-4, with D perhaps TRBD1 (5 bases). V was trimmed by 0 bases and J by 3 bases, leaving 9 bases between them. The CDR3 covers 15 residues. The germline V gene encodes CDR1 SGHRS and CDR2 YFSETQ. CDR3: CASSLVEGANEKLFF. In nucleotides, the CDR3 is TGCGCCAGCAGCTTGGTAGAAGGGGCTAATGAAAAACTGTTTTTT. Together with reference TRBV5-1 and TRBJ1-4, the CDR3 gives the full variable domain: KAGVTQTPRYLIKTRGQQVTLSCSPISGHRSVSWYQQTPGQGLQFLFEYFSETQRNKGNFPGRFSGRQFSNSRSEMNVSTLELGDSALYLCASSLVEGANEKLFFGSGTQLSVL.

This sequence joins TRBV2 and TRBJ1-3; a possible D gene is TRBD1 (6 bases). The CDR3 extends over 17 amino acids. CDR1 and CDR2 (germline): SNHLY, FYNNEI. V was trimmed by 7 bases and J by 2 bases, leaving 21 bases between them. CDR3 amino acids: CASTGSVGRGAGNTIYF. The CDR3 nucleotides are TGTGCCAGCACTGGGTCCGTAGGCAGGGGTGCTGGAAACACCATATATTTT. The full variable domain, completed using reference TRBV2 and TRBJ1-3, is EPEVTQTPSHQVTQMGQEVILRCVPISNHLYFYWYRQILGQKVEFLVSFYNNEISEKSEIFDDQFSVERPDGSNFTLKIRSTKLEDSAMYFCASTGSVGRGAGNTIYFGEGSWLTVV.

The J gene is TRBJ1-2, the V gene TRBV30, with 8 positions matching TRBD1. With V trimmed by 0 bases and J by 7 bases, 1 base remained unmatched. Germline CDR1 is GTSNPN and CDR2 is SVGIG (reference sequence). CDR3 length: 12 residues. The CDR3 nucleotides are TGTGCCTGGAGTGTACAGGGGGTTGGCTACACCTTC. Translating gives CAWSVQGVGYTF. The whole variable domain, remainder taken from reference TRBV30 and TRBJ1-2, is SQTIHQWPATLVQPVGSPLSLECTVEGTSNPNLYWYRQAAGRGLQLLFYSVGIGQISSEVPQNLSASRPQDRQFILSSKKLLLSDSGFYLCAWSVQGVGYTFGSGTRLTVV.

In its sample, this clone was seen a few times. The chain has TRBV5-1 and TRBJ1-6, with TRBD1 matching 10 bases. CDR1 and CDR2 from the germline V gene are SGHRS and YFSETQ. V lost 4 bases, J lost 9 bases, and 4 bases stayed unmatched. CDR3 size: 14 residues. In nucleotides, the CDR3 is TGCGCCAGCAGCGTCGACAGGGGGCGTTCACCCCTCCACTTT. Amino acid sequence: CASSVDRGRSPLHF.

The rearrangement uses TRBV9 and TRBJ2-5; a weak D match, TRBD2 (5 bases). Between the trimmed V and J ends, which lost 0 bases and 1 base, there was a span of 10 bases. The CDR3 is made up of 15 amino acids. Per germline, CDR1 SGDLS and CDR2 YYNGEE. The DNA of the CDR3 is TGTGCCAGCAGCGTAGGAGGTAGCGCCCAAGAGACCCAGTACTTC. Its translation is CASSVGGSAQETQYF.